The next 13 T cell receptor beta chains were all read from a single sample in a study of blood T cell repertoires in COVID-19 (dated by TCRdb to about 2020). The method was the immunoSEQ multiplex PCR assay. The source is immuneACCESS, and TCRdb retained only in-frame sequences with V and J called. Part of the clones is not carried over; for the studies checked, unresolved V genes explain less than half of this, and the remainder is unexplained. The sample contains 120,000 to 150,000 clones, approximately 90% of them found a single time. Around 1.6% of the sample is held by the ten biggest clonotypes. The sequenced material came from peripheral blood. These receptors all stem from a human donor in a cohort sampled during active COVID-19.

The J gene is TRBJ2-4, the V gene TRBV5-4, with 14 bases that match TRBD2. V lost 0 bases, J lost 8 bases, and 4 bases stayed unmatched. The germline V gene encodes CDR1 SGHNT and CDR2 YYREEE (reference sequence). The CDR3 sequence is 16 residues long. The CDR3 loop reads CASSLGLAGGRDIQYF. CDR3 bases: TGTGCCAGCAGCTTGGGACTAGCGGGGGGGCGAGACATTCAGTACTTC.

This sequence joins TRBV5-4 and TRBJ2-7, with D perhaps matching TRBD1 (5 bases). The CDR3 runs to 13 residues. Per germline, CDR1 SGHNT and CDR2 YYREEE (reference sequence). Trimming took 3 bases from V and 1 from J, leaving 8 bases between them. DNA of the CDR3: TGTGCCAGCAGCTCGACAGATTCCTACGAGCAGTACTTC. It codes for CASSSTDSYEQYF.

The CDR3: CASSPLAGGQSDTQYF. The CDR3 nucleotides read TGTGCCAGCTCACCCCTAGCGGGGGGGCAATCAGATACGCAGTATTTT. The chain is built from TRBV18 and TRBJ2-3; the match to TRBD2 covers 12 bases. The CDR3 has 16 amino acids. V gave up 3 bases and J gave up 4 bases; unmatched junction bases: 5. Germline V CDR1 and CDR2: KGHSH, LQKENI.

The chain has TRBV5-4 and TRBJ1-2, with 7 bases matching TRBD1. With V trimmed by 2 bases and J by 3 bases, 4 bases remained unmatched. This CDR3 has 14 amino acids. Germline assignment: CDR1 SGHNT and CDR2 YYREEE (reference sequence). CDR3 coding DNA: TGTGCCAGCAGCTTCCCCGACAGGGACTATGGCTACACCTTC. It codes for CASSFPDRDYGYTF.

This sequence joins TRBV7-9 and TRBJ1-1, with D tentatively TRBD1 (6 bases). CDR3 length: 14 amino acids. With 9 bases removed from V and 5 bases from J, the gap between germline ends came to 19 bases. Germline CDR1 and CDR2: SEHNR and FQNEAQ (reference sequence). The CDR3 spells CASSRLGAQTEAFF. In DNA form, the CDR3 reads TGTGCCAGTTCTCGTTTGGGGGCGCAGACTGAAGCTTTCTTT.

The chain carries TRBV18 and TRBJ1-1; TRBD1 matches 7 bases. There are 15 residues in the CDR3. Unmatched junction bases numbered 5, after V lost 3 bases and J lost 1 base. Germline loops: CDR1 KGHSH, CDR2 LQKENI. The CDR3 loop reads CASSPQTGQNTEAFF. The CDR3 region has the DNA TGTGCCAGCTCACCCCAGACAGGGCAGAACACTGAAGCTTTCTTT.

About this clone itself: Relative to the germline gene, one junction end is altered; a read error may explain this. The chain has TRBV7-7 and TRBJ2-7; 11 bases are a match to TRBD1. The CDR3 consists of 15 residues. The germline gives CDR1 SSHAT, CDR2 FNYEAQ (reference sequence). The DNA for the CDR3 is TGTGCTAGCAGCTTAGGGACAGGGGGCTCCTACGAGCAGTACTTC. Translated, it gives CASSLGTGGSYEQYF.

This sequence joins TRBV14 and TRBJ1-2, with D hard to call. Trimming cost V 3 bases and J 8 bases, with 13 bases left between them. Germline V gives CDR1 SGHDN, CDR2 FVKESK. The CDR3 has 13 amino acids. The CDR3 here is CASSQYQIRGYTF. The CDR3 DNA reads as TGTGCCAGCAGCCAGTATCAGATACGAGGCTACACCTTC.

V and J are TRBV9 and TRBJ2-5, with 14 bases lining up with TRBD2. The V gene end was trimmed by 4 bases and the J gene end by 5 bases; junction bases not matched to a gene: 10. The germline V gene has CDR1 SGDLS and CDR2 YYNGEE. This CDR3 is built from 17 residues. The CDR3 here is CASSLRGTSGGPETQYF. The CDR3 DNA reads TGTGCCAGCAGCCTCCGAGGGACTAGCGGGGGACCCGAGACCCAGTACTTC.

The chain has TRBV29-1 and TRBJ2-1, with 10 bases aligning to TRBD2. CDR1 SQVTM and CDR2 ANQGSEA come from the germline V gene. V shed 6 bases and J 4 bases; nucleotides not matched to a gene: 6. The CDR3 runs 14 residues. The CDR3 loop reads CSVATSGAYNEQFF. In nucleotides, the CDR3 is TGCAGCGTAGCTACTAGCGGGGCGTACAATGAGCAGTTCTTC.

The chain recombines TRBV5-1 with TRBJ1-2; D ambiguous. In germline, CDR1 is SGHRS, CDR2 YFSETQ. V gave up 4 bases and J gave up 3 bases, with 7 bases separating them. The CDR3 covers 12 residues. The CDR3 DNA sequence: TGCGCCAGCAGCCCAGATTACTATGGCTACACCTTC. Amino acid sequence: CASSPDYYGYTF.

The CDR3 spells CASSKPPGNTEAFF. In DNA, the CDR3 is TGTGCCAGCAGCAAACCCCCAGGGAACACTGAAGCTTTCTTT. J is TRBJ1-1 and V is TRBV27; the D is unclear. This CDR3 has 14 residues. From germline, CDR1 is MNHEY and CDR2 SMNVEV (reference sequence). Between the trimmed V and J ends, which lost 6 bases and 1 base, there was a span of 12 bases.

This sequence joins TRBV6-5 and TRBJ1-2, with 8 positions matching TRBD1. Germline values: CDR1 MNHEY, CDR2 SVGAGI. V dropped 6 bases and J dropped 3; count of bases not matched to a gene: 6. The CDR3 has 14 residues. CDR3 loop: CASRDRAVDYGYTF. The CDR3 DNA sequence: TGTGCCAGCAGGGACAGGGCGGTCGACTATGGCTACACCTTC.